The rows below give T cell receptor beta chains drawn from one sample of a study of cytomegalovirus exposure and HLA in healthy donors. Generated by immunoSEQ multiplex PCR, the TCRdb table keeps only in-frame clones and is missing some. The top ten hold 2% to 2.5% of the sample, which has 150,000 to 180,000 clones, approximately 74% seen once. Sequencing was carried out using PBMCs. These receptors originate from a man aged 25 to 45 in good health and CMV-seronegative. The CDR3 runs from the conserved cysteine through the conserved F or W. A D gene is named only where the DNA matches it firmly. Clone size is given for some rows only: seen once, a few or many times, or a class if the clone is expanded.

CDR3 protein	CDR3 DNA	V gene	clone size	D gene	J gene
CASSPGGQGEETQYF	TGTGCCAGCTCACCCGGAGGACAGGGCGAAGAGACCCAGTACTTC	TRBV18	-	TRBD1	TRBJ2-5
CASSQDWRTGGLNEQFF	TGCGCCAGCAGCCAAGATTGGAGGACAGGGGGGTTAAATGAGCAGTTCTTC	TRBV4-3	-	TRBD1	TRBJ2-1
CASSLSPYGYTF	TGTGCCAGCAGTTTAAGCCCCTATGGCTACACCTTC	TRBV28	-	-	TRBJ1-2
CASSLPTGLQETQYF	TGTGCCAGCAGCTTGCCGACAGGCCTCCAAGAGACCCAGTACTTC	TRBV5-4	-	-	TRBJ2-5
CASRRDWSSYEQYF	TGTGCCAGCAGGCGGGACTGGAGCTCCTACGAGCAGTACTTC	TRBV6-5	-	-	TRBJ2-7
CASSPTGSYEQYF	TGTGCCAGCAGCCCCACAGGGTCCTACGAGCAGTACTTC	TRBV5-6	-	-	TRBJ2-7
CASSDREGYGYTF	TGTGCCAGCAGTGACAGGGAAGGATATGGCTACACCTTC	TRBV6-1	-	-	TRBJ1-2
CASSPGQPNTEAFF	TGCGCCAGCAGCCCCGGACAGCCGAACACTGAAGCTTTCTTT	TRBV5-1	-	-	TRBJ1-1
CASSMRAGYGYTF	TGTGCCAGTAGTATGAGGGCGGGGTATGGCTACACCTTC	TRBV19	once	-	TRBJ1-2
CASSNRDRDTQDEKLFF	TGTGCCAGCAGTAACCGGGACAGGGATACGCAGGATGAAAAACTGTTTTTT	TRBV2	-	TRBD1	TRBJ1-4
CASSTGGNEKLFF	TGTGCCAGCAGTACAGGGGGGAATGAAAAACTGTTTTTT	TRBV28	-	TRBD1	TRBJ1-4
CASSLGQGRLDTQYF	TGTGCCAGCAGCTTGGGACAGGGAAGATTGGATACGCAGTATTTT	TRBV5-4	few	TRBD1	TRBJ2-3
CASSLGSYGDTQYF	TGCGCCAGCAGCTTGGGTAGTTATGGAGATACGCAGTATTTT	TRBV5-1	-	-	TRBJ2-3
CASSSGTSGVQETQYF	TGCGCCAGCAGCTCTGGGACTAGCGGGGTACAAGAGACCCAGTACTTC	TRBV5-1	-	TRBD2	TRBJ2-5
CASSLVTGEKLFF	TGTGCCAGCAGCTTAGTTACGGGGGAAAAACTGTTTTTT	TRBV7-9	-	-	TRBJ1-4
CASRQTGTSAIIQYF	TGTGCCAGTAGACAAACCGGGACTAGCGCGATCATTCAGTACTTC	TRBV19	-	TRBD2	TRBJ2-4
CASSQVGTSGHEQFF	TGCGCCAGCAGCCAAGTAGGGACTAGCGGGCATGAGCAGTTCTTC	TRBV4-3	-	TRBD2	TRBJ2-1
CASSYRGLNTEAFF	TGTGCCAGCAGTTACAGGGGGCTTAACACTGAAGCTTTCTTT	TRBV6-5	few	TRBD1	TRBJ1-1
CASRIQGALGTQYF	TGTGCCAGCAGAATCCAGGGTGCTTTGGGGACCCAGTACTTC	TRBV28	-	-	TRBJ2-5
CATSRDIDGKQYF	TGTGCCACCAGCAGAGATATCGACGGGAAGCAGTACTTC	TRBV15	-	-	TRBJ2-7
CASSKGLAGPYEQYF	TGTGCCAGCAGCAAAGGACTAGCGGGGCCCTACGAGCAGTACTTC	TRBV7-2	-	TRBD2	TRBJ2-7
CASSPNPGEGYGYPF	TGCGCCAGCAGCCCCAACCCAGGGGAGGGATATGGCTACCCCTTC	TRBV4-1	-	-	TRBJ1-2
CASSGTPLANYGYTF	TGTGCCAGCAGCGGGACACCGTTAGCTAACTATGGCTACACCTTC	TRBV27	-	-	TRBJ1-2
CASSDGDYYNEQFF	TGTGCCAGCAGTGACGGAGATTACTACAATGAGCAGTTCTTC	TRBV6-1	few	-	TRBJ2-1
CASSPGDRLYGYTF	TGTGCCAGCAGTCCTGGGGACAGGCTCTATGGCTACACCTTC	TRBV28	few	TRBD1	TRBJ1-2
CASSLSQRLAKNIQYF	TGTGCCAGCAGTTTGTCCCAGAGGCTAGCCAAAAACATTCAGTACTTC	TRBV27	once	-	TRBJ2-4
CAIGTTGLETQYF	TGTGCCATCGGAACTACAGGGTTAGAGACCCAGTACTTC	TRBV10-3	-	-	TRBJ2-5
CASSQGRGLVRANYGYPF	TGTGCCAGCAGCCAAGGGAGGGGGCTCGTAAGAGCTAACTATGGCTACCCCTTC	TRBV4-2	-	TRBD1	TRBJ1-2
CASSGLPWGRGTEAFF	TGTGCCAGCAGTGGCCTACCTTGGGGGCGCGGAACTGAAGCTTTCTTT	TRBV6-1	-	-	TRBJ1-1
CASSPPRAGGTGELFF	TGTGCCAGCAGCCCCCCACGAGCGGGGGGGACCGGGGAGCTGTTTTTT	TRBV5-4	-	TRBD2	TRBJ2-2
CASSTGTGLEKLFF	TGTGCCAGCAGTACCGGGACAGGCCTTGAAAAACTGTTTTTT	TRBV28	-	TRBD1	TRBJ1-4
CASSLSLTDTQYF	TGTGCCAGCAGCTTAAGCCTCACAGATACGCAGTATTTT	TRBV7-6	-	-	TRBJ2-3
CSVVEVLGSYNEQFF	TGCAGCGTTGTGGAGGTCCTGGGGTCCTACAATGAGCAGTTCTTC	TRBV29-1	-	-	TRBJ2-1
CASRHDRGQGGANVLTF	TGTGCCAGCAGACACGACAGGGGGCAGGGTGGGGCCAACGTCCTGACTTTC	TRBV27	-	TRBD1	TRBJ2-6
CASRPFRTGSEKLFF	TGTGCCAGCAGGCCTTTCCGGACAGGGAGTGAAAAACTGTTTTTT	TRBV6-5	-	TRBD1	TRBJ1-4
CASRPGLAGIQETRYF	TGTGCCAGCAGACCGGGACTAGCGGGGATACAAGAGACCCGGTACTTC	TRBV7-6	once	TRBD2	TRBJ2-5
CASSYDPGTEAFF	TGCGCCAGCAGCTACGACCCGGGCACTGAAGCTTTCTTT	TRBV5-1	-	-	TRBJ1-1
CASSLPTGDPYNEQFF	TGTGCCAGCAGCTTACCTACAGGGGACCCCTACAATGAGCAGTTCTTC	TRBV7-9	few	TRBD1	TRBJ2-1
CASSTTGFGASYEQYF	TGTGCCAGCAGTACCACCGGGTTTGGGGCCTCCTACGAGCAGTACTTC	TRBV27	-	-	TRBJ2-7
CASSSPSRAEAFF	TGTGCCAGCAGCTCACCTAGCCGAGCTGAAGCTTTCTTT	TRBV5-5	-	-	TRBJ1-1
CASSQGLLSTDTQYF	TGTGCCAGCAGCCAGGGACTTCTTAGCACAGATACGCAGTATTTT	TRBV11-2	-	-	TRBJ2-3
CASSLFGRGNEQFF	TGTGCCAGCAGCTTATTTGGGCGGGGTAATGAGCAGTTCTTC	TRBV11-3	-	-	TRBJ2-1
CASSLGGPNSPLHF	TGTGCCAGCAGCTTGGGGGGTCCGAATTCACCCCTCCACTTT	TRBV7-9	-	-	TRBJ1-6
CASIGRPYEQYF	TGTGCCAGCATCGGGAGGCCGTACGAGCAGTACTTC	TRBV21-1	few	-	TRBJ2-7
CASSESRTGGTYEQYF	TGTGCCAGCAGTGAATCTCGGACAGGGGGCACCTACGAGCAGTACTTC	TRBV25-1	once	TRBD1	TRBJ2-7
CASSLEGQGAALHF	TGTGCCAGCAGCTTAGAGGGACAGGGGGCGGCCCTCCACTTT	TRBV11-2	-	TRBD1	TRBJ1-6
CSVTGVQETQYF	TGCAGCGTTACAGGGGTCCAAGAGACCCAGTACTTC	TRBV29-1	-	TRBD1	TRBJ2-5
CSVTNAHYEAFF	TGCAGCGTCACAAACGCCCATTATGAAGCTTTCTTT	TRBV29-1	few	-	TRBJ1-1
CASSTQGLVTEAFF	TGTGCCAGTAGTACACAGGGGTTAGTCACTGAAGCTTTCTTT	TRBV19	few	TRBD1	TRBJ1-1
CASGGDRYEQYF	TGTGCCAGTGGCGGGGATAGGTACGAGCAGTACTTC	TRBV7-9	-	-	TRBJ2-7
CASSPGQGGQSPLHF	TGTGCCAGCTCACCTGGACAGGGAGGTCAATCACCCCTCCACTTT	TRBV18	-	TRBD1	TRBJ1-6
CASSGEWSNQPQHF	TGTGCCAGCAGTGGGGAGTGGAGCAATCAGCCCCAGCATTTT	TRBV2	-	-	TRBJ1-5
CASSTGPGALRNEQYF	TGTGCCAGCAGTACCGGGCCAGGGGCTTTGAGGAACGAGCAGTACTTC	TRBV9	-	-	TRBJ2-7
CSSSLGQETQYF	TGTTCCAGCAGCTTAGGACAGGAGACCCAGTACTTC	TRBV7-9	-	-	TRBJ2-5